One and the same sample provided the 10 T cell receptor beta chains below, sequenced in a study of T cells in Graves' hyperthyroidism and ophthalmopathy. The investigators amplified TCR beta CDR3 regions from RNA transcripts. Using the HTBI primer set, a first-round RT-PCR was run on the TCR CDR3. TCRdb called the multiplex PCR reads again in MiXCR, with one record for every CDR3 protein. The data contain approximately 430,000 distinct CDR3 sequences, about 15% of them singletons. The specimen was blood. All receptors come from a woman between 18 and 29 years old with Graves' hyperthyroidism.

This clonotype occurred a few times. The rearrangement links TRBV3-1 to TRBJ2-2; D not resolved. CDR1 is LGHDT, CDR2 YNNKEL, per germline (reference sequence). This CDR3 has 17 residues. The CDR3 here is CAAPDHESQVNTGELFF. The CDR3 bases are TGTGCGGCCCCGGACCATGAATCGCAAGTGAACACCGGGGAGCTGTTTTTT.

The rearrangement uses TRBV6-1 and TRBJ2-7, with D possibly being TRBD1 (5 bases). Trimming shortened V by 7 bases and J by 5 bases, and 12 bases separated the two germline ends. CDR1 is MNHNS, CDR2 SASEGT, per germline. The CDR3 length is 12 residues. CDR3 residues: CASTTGGDEQYF. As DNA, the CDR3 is TGTGCCAGCACCACAGGTGGGGACGAGCAGTACTTC.

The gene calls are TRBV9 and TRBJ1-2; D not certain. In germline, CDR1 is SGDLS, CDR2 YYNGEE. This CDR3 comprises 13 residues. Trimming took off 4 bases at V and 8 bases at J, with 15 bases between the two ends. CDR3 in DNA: TGTGCCAGCAGCCGGAGCGTCGGAGACGGCTACACCTTC. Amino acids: CASSRSVGDGYTF.

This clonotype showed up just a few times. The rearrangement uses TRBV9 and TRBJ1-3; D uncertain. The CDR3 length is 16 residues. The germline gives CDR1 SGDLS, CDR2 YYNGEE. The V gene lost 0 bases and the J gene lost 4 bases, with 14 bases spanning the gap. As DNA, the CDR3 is TGTGCCAGCAGCGTAGGGTTGGCATCCTCAGGAAACACCATATATTTT. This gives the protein CASSVGLASSGNTIYF.

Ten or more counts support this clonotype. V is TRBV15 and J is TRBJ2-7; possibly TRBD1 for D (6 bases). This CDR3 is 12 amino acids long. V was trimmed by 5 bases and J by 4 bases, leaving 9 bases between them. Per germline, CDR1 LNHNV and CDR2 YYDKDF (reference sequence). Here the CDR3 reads CATSEGDYEQYF. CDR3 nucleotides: TGTGCCACCAGCGAGGGGGATTACGAGCAGTACTTC.

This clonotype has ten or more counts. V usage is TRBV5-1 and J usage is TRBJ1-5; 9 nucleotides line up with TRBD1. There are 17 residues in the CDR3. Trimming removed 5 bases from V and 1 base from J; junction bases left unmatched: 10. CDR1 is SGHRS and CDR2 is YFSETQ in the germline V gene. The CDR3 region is CASRPGQGGGSNQPQHF. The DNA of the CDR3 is TGCGCCAGCAGACCGGGACAGGGTGGGGGAAGCAATCAGCCCCAGCATTTT.

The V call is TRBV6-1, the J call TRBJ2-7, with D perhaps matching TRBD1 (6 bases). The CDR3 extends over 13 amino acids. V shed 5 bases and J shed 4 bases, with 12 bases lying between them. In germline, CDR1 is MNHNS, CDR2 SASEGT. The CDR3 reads CASSHIQGYEQYF. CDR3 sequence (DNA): TGTGCCAGCAGTCATATACAGGGATACGAGCAGTACTTC.

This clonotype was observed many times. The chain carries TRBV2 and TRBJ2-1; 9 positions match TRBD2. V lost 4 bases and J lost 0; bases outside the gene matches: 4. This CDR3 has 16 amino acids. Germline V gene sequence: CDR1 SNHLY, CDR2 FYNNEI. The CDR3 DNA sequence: TGTGCCAGCAGTGCTAGCGGGATTAGCTCCTACAATGAGCAGTTCTTC. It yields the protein CASSASGISSYNEQFF. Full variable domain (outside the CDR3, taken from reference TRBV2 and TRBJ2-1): EPEVTQTPSHQVTQMGQEVILRCVPISNHLYFYWYRQILGQKVEFLVSFYNNEISEKSEIFDDQFSVERPDGSNFTLKIRSTKLEDSAMYFCASSASGISSYNEQFFGPGTRLTVL.

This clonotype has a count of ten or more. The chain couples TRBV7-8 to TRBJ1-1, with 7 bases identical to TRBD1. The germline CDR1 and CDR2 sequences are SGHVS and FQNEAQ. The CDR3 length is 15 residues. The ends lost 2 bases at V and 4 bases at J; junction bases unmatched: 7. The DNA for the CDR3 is TGTGCCAGCAGCTTATCCAGGGGGGATGGCACTGAAGCTTTCTTT. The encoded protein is CASSLSRGDGTEAFF.

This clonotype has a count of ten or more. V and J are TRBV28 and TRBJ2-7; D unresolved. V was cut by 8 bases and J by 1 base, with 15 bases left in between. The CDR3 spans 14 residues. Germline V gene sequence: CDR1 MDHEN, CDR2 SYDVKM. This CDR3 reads CASSQLSGSYEQYF. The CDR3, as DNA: TGTGCCAGCTCACAACTTTCGGGTTCCTACGAGCAGTACTTC.